Listed here is a single T cell receptor beta chain. With 4 bases removed from V and 5 bases from J, the gap between germline ends came to 11 bases. Germline lookup yields CDR1 LGHDT and CDR2 YNNKEL (reference sequence). The CDR3 runs 13 residues. This record belongs to a study of blood T cell repertoires in COVID-19. Turning to the study itself: Specimens from acute and convalescent COVID-19 originated in the United States, Italy and Spain.

TCRdb's table, derived via immunoSEQ multiplex PCR, lists solely in-frame clones and lacks some. The sample has under 250,000 clones, 80% seen once. The V gene is TRBV3-1 (or the pseudogene TRBV3-2), the J gene TRBJ1-2; D is possibly TRBD1 (6 bases). The sequence was obtained from a woman aged 70-85 years with acute or convalescent COVID-19. Sequencing was carried out using peripheral blood. The CDR3 DNA is TGTGCCAGCAGCCGCGAGGGGGTTTATGGCTACACCTTC. Amino acid sequence: CASSREGVYGYTF.